This is a list of T cell receptor beta chains from one sample in a study of identical twins. TCRdb redid the calling of the 5' RACE reads with MiXCR, one entry per CDR3 protein. The repertoire holds around 490,000 distinct CDR3 sequences, with about a fifth as singletons. The data were also submitted as part of a second study, on yellow fever vaccine responses in identical twins.

The sample consisted of CD4+ T cells sorted from blood. The receptors were sampled from a woman younger than 30 in good health. Both conserved end residues are part of each CDR3. Each record gives: clone size, J gene, D gene, V gene, CDR3 DNA, CDR3 protein. The D gene is left open where the match is weak. Not all rows give a size; the values are once, few, many and, for expanded clones, a class.

>.|TRBJ2-7|.|TRBV11-2
TGTGCCAGCAGCCTGGCTACCCCCGGGTACGAGCAGTACTTC
CASSLATPGYEQYF
>.|TRBJ2-1|.|TRBV6-5
TGTGCCAGCAGTTACCGACACCGGGACACCAATGAGCAGTTCTTC
CASSYRHRDTNEQFF
>.|TRBJ2-1|.|TRBV5-1
TGCGCCAGCAGCGCCGGACTTTACGGGTACAATGAGCAGTTCTTC
CASSAGLYGYNEQFF
>once|TRBJ2-3|.|TRBV2
.
CASSTSGQSTDTQYF
>.|TRBJ1-1|.|TRBV28
TGTGCCAGCAGTACCCCTGGACAACCGTTAGAAGCTTTCTTT
CASSTPGQPLEAFF
>.|TRBJ2-3|.|TRBV20-1
TGCAGTGTCTGGCTAGCGATTCGCACAGATACGCAGTATTTT
CSVWLAIRTDTQYF
>many|TRBJ2-7|.|TRBV3-1
TGTGCCAGCAGCCAAGTTTTCTACGAGCAGTACTTC
CASSQVFYEQYF
>few|TRBJ1-4|TRBD1|TRBV6-1
TGTGCCAGCAGCTTATCCGGGACAGTCCTTTTT
CASSLSGTVLF
>.|TRBJ2-3|.|TRBV6-1
TGTGCCAGCAGTCCGGGATGGACTTCTCCCGGGACAGATACGCAGTATTTT
CASSPGWTSPGTDTQYF
>few|TRBJ2-1|.|TRBV7-9
TGTGCCAGCAGCTCCCGGGTTGCGGTAGGTTACAATGAGCAGTTCTTC
CASSSRVAVGYNEQFF
>few|TRBJ2-7|.|TRBV24-1
TGTGCCACCAGTGACTCATACGAGCAGTACTTC
CATSDSYEQYF
>few|TRBJ2-7|TRBD2|TRBV6-2/TRBV6-3
TGTGCCAGCAGTTACTTCCCTAGCGGCTCCTACGAGCAGTACTTC
CASSYFPSGSYEQYF
>few|TRBJ1-5|TRBD1|TRBV7-9
TGTGCCAGCAGCCCCATTACCGGGACAGGGGGTGATCAGCCCCAGCATTTT
CASSPITGTGGDQPQHF
>few|TRBJ2-7|.|TRBV11-2
TGTGCCAGCAGCTTAAGTGTGGGAGCCTACGAGCAGTACTTC
CASSLSVGAYEQYF
>.|TRBJ2-1|.|TRBV10-3
TGTGCCATCTCCCCGGAGGGACGCTCCTACAATGAGCAGTTCTTC
CAISPEGRSYNEQFF
>few|TRBJ2-5|TRBD1|TRBV28
TGTGCCAGCAGTTGGGCTGGACAGGGGAAAGAGACCCAGTACTTC
CASSWAGQGKETQYF
>few|TRBJ2-1|.|TRBV29-1
TGCAGCGTTGCATCCGTATCGGAGAATGAGCAGTTCTTC
CSVASVSENEQFF
>few|TRBJ1-6|TRBD1|TRBV20-1
TGCAGTGCTCAAGACAGGGGGTCCCTTAATTCACCCCTCCACTTT
CSAQDRGSLNSPLHF
>many|TRBJ2-7|.|TRBV7-8
TGTGCCAGCAGCTTCTCCCAGGATGTTAGGAATACGCAGCAGTACTTC
CASSFSQDVRNTQQYF
>.|TRBJ2-2|TRBD1|TRBV6-6
TGTGCCAGCACCACGACAGGGGAGAACGGGGAGCTGTTTTTT
CASTTTGENGELFF
>few|TRBJ2-1|TRBD2|TRBV20-1
TGCAGTGCTAGAGATGGCGGGAGCTACAATGAGCAGTTCTTC
CSARDGGSYNEQFF
>few|TRBJ2-1|.|TRBV21-1
TGTGCCAGCATCCTAGCTTACAATGAGCAGTTCTTC
CASILAYNEQFF
>once|TRBJ2-3|.|TRBV20-1
TGCAGTGGCGGCGAGACTAGCACAGATACGCAGTATTTT
CSGGETSTDTQYF
>few|TRBJ2-5|TRBD2|TRBV6-1
TGTGCCAGCAGCGCCGGGACTAGCGGAAGCCAAGAGACCCAGTACTTC
CASSAGTSGSQETQYF
>few|TRBJ2-5|TRBD2|TRBV5-1
TGCGCCAGCAGCTCCGGGACTAGTGGAGAGACCCAGTACTTC
CASSSGTSGETQYF
>.|TRBJ2-5|.|TRBV20-1
TGCAGTGCTAGAGATACCACAGGGCGAAGGATGGAGACCCAGTACTTC
CSARDTTGRRMETQYF
>many|TRBJ2-6|.|TRBV13
TGTGCCAGCAGCTTAAGGCAGGCTGGGGCCAACGTCCTGACTTTC
CASSLRQAGANVLTF
>.|TRBJ1-1|.|TRBV3-1
TGTGCCAGCAGCCCCCTAAGCCGCCAGCTTAGTGAAGCTTTCTTT
CASSPLSRQLSEAFF
>few|TRBJ1-4|.|TRBV5-8
TGTGCCAGCAGCGCGAGAGGGTCTCCTAATGAAAAACTGTTTTTT
CASSARGSPNEKLFF
>.|TRBJ1-5|.|TRBV2
TGTGCCAGCAGTGACTTACTATTCAATCAGCCCCAGCATTTT
CASSDLLFNQPQHF
>.|TRBJ2-4|TRBD2|TRBV24-1
TGTGCCACCAGCCCGGGACTAGCGGGCAAAAACATTCAGTACTTC
CATSPGLAGKNIQYF
>many|TRBJ2-2|.|TRBV11-2
TGTGCCAGCAGCTTAGAGACCGGGGAGCTGTTTTTT
CASSLETGELFF
>few|TRBJ1-1|.|TRBV5-6
TGTGCCAGCAGCCGGAGGGAATCGAACACTGAAGCTTTCTTT
CASSRRESNTEAFF
>.|TRBJ2-3|TRBD1|TRBV12-3/TRBV12-4
TGTGCCAGCAGTTTAGAAGGGACAGGATGGTATTTT
CASSLEGTGWYF
>.|TRBJ2-6|.|TRBV3-1
TGTGCCAGCAGGTCAGAGGGGGCTGGGGCCAACGTCCTGACTTTC
CASRSEGAGANVLTF
>few|TRBJ2-7|TRBD2|TRBV20-1
TGCAGTGCTAGTAGTCTAGCGGGGGGTGAGCAGTACTTC
CSASSLAGGEQYF
>.|TRBJ1-4|.|TRBV5-5
TGTGCCAGCAGCTTGGGAGGGGCGGGCTCCGAAAAACTGTTTTTT
CASSLGGAGSEKLFF
>.|TRBJ1-2|.|TRBV11-2
TGTGCCAGCAGCTTAGGACCAGGGGCGGCGCAGCTTGTGGGCTACACCTTC
CASSLGPGAAQLVGYTF